The present T cell receptor beta chain was sequenced within a study of cytomegalovirus exposure and HLA in healthy donors. Whole-study results and caveats: In an earlier analysis, in several hundred donors, most V segments appeared productive either ~87% or ~30% of the time.

Concerning this clone: The antigen remains unidentified.

The PCR made use of 60 Vbeta and 13 Jbeta primers. Produced via immunoSEQ multiplex PCR; TCRdb's table is partial and in-frame only. Of some 150,000 clones listed, less than 80% are singletons. Germline trimming cut 6 bases from V and 2 bases from J; bases unmatched to any gene: 4. The CDR3 consists of 13 residues. Germline V lookup: CDR1 MNHEY, CDR2 SVGAGI. Sequencing input: PBMCs. The chain couples TRBV6-5 to TRBJ2-7, with 7 bases that match TRBD2. The clonotype comes from a middle-aged man in good health and CMV-seronegative. In DNA, the CDR3 is TGTGCCAGCAGCCCCGGGGGGACCTACGAGCAGTACTTC. Amino acid sequence: CASSPGGTYEQYF.